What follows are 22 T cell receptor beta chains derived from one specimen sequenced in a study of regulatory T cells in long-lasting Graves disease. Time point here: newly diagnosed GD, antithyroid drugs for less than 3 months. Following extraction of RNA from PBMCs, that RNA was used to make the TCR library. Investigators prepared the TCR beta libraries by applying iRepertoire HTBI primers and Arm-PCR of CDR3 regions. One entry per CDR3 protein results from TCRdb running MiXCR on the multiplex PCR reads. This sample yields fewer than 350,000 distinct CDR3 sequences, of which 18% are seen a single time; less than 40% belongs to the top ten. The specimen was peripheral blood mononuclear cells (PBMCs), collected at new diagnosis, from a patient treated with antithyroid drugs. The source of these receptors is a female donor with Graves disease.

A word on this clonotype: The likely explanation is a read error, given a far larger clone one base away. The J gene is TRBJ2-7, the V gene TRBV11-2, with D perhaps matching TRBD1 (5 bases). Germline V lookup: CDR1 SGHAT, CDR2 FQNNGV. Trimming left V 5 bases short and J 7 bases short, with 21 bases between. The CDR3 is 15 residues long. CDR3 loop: CASSPPGAAGWEQYF. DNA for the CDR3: TGTGCCAGCAGCCCCCCCGGAGCAGCAGGGTGGGAGCAGTACTTC.

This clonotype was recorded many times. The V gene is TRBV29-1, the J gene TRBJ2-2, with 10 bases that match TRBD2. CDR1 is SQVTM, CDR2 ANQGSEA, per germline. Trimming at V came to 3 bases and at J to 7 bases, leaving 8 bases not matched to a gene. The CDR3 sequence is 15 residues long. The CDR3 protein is CSVDGLAGAVGELFF. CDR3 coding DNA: TGCAGCGTTGACGGGCTAGCGGGAGCGGTCGGGGAGCTGTTTTTT.

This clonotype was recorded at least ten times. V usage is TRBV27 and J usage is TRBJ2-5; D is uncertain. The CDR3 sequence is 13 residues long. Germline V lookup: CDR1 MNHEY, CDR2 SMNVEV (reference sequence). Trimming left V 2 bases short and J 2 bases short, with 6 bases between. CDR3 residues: CASSLAQQETQYF. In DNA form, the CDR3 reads TGTGCCAGCAGTTTAGCACAGCAAGAGACCCAGTACTTC.

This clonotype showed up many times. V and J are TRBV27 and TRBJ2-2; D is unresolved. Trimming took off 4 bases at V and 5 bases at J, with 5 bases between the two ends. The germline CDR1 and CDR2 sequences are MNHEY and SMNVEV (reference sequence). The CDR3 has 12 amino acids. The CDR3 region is CASSWSTGELFF. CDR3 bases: TGTGCCAGCAGTTGGAGTACCGGGGAGCTGTTTTTT.

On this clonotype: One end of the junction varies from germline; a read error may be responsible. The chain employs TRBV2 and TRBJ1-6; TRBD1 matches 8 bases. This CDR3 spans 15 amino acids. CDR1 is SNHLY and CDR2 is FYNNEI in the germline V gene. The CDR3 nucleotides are TGTGCCAGCAGTGATTCCGGCACAGGGGGGTCACCCCGCCACTTT. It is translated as CASSDSGTGGSPRHF. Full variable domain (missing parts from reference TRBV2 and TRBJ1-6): EPEVTQTPSHQVTQMGQEVILRCVPISNHLYFYWYRQILGQKVEFLVSFYNNEISEKSEIFDDQFSVERPDGSNFTLKIRSTKLEDSAMYFCASSDSGTGGSPRHFGNGTRLTVT.

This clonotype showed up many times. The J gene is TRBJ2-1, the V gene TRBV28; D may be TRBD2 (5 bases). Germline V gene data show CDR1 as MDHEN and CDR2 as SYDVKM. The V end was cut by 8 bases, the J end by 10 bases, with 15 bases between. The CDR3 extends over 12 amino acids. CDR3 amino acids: CASRPGWEEQFF. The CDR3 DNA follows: TGTGCCAGCCGACCGGGTTGGGAGGAGCAGTTCTTC.

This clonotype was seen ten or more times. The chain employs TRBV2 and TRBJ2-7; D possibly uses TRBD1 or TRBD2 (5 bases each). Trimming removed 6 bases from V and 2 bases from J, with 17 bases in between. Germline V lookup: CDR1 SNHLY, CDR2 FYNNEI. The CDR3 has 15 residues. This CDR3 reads CASRETGGGTYEQYF. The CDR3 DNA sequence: TGTGCCAGCAGGGAAACTGGGGGTGGCACCTACGAGCAGTACTTC.

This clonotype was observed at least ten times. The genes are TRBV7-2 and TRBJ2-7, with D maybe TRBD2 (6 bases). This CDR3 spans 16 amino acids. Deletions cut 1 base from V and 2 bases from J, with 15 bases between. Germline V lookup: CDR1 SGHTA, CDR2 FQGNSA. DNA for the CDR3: TGTGCCAGCAGCTTAGAGGCGGGACCCCGGGCCTACGAGCAGTACTTC. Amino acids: CASSLEAGPRAYEQYF.

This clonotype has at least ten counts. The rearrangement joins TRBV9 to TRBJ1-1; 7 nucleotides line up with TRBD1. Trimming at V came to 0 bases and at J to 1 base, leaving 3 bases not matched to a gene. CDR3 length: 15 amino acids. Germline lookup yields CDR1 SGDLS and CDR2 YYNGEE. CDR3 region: CASSVGGQPNTEAFF. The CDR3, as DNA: TGTGCCAGCAGCGTAGGGGGACAGCCGAACACTGAAGCTTTCTTT.

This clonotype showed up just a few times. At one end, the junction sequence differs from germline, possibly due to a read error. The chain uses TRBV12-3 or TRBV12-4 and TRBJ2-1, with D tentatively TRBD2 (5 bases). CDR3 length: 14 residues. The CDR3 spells CASSPRTAYNEQLF. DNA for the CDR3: TGTGCCAGCAGTCCACGGACTGCCTACAATGAGCAGCTCTTC.

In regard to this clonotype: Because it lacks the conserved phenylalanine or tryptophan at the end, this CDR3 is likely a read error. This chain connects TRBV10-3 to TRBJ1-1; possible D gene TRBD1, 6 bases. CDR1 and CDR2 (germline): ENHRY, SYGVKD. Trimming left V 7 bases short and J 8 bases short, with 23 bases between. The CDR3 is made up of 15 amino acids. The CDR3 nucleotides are TGTGCCATCACCAAGTCGGGTCTTCCGGGGGGCGAAGCTTTCTCT. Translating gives CAITKSGLPGGEAFS.

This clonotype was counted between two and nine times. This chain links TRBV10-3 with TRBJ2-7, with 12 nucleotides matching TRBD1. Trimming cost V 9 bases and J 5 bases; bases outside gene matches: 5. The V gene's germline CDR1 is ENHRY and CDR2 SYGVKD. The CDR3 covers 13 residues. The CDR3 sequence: CAIAGTGGHEQYF. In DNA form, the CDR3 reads TGTGCCATTGCCGGGACAGGGGGCCACGAGCAGTACTTC.

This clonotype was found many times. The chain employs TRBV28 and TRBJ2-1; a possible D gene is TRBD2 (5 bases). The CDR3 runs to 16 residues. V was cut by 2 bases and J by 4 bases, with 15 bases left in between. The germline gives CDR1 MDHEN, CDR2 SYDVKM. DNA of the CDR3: TGTGCCAGCAGTTTACTTCCGGGGTTGGGGTACAATGAGCAGTTCTTC. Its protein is CASSLLPGLGYNEQFF.

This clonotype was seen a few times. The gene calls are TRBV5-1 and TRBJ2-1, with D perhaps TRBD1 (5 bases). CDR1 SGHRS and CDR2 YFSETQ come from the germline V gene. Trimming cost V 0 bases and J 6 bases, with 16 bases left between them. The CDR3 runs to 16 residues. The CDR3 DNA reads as TGCGCCAGCAGCTTGGTTTTGGGCCATGGGGCCAATGAGCAGTTCTTC. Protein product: CASSLVLGHGANEQFF.

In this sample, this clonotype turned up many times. CDR3 sequence: CASREPGVQETQYF. In DNA, the CDR3 is TGTGCCAGCAGAGAACCCGGGGTCCAAGAGACCCAGTACTTC. This chain links TRBV2 with TRBJ2-5; TRBD2 is a possible D gene (5 bases). The CDR3 totals 14 residues. The V and J ends lost 6 bases and 1 base respectively, with 12 bases between them. Germline V gives CDR1 SNHLY, CDR2 FYNNEI.

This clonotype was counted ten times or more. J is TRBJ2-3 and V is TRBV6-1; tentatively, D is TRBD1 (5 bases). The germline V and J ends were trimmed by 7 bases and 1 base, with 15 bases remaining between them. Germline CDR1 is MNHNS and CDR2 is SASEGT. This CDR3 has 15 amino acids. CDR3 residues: CASTGRVEGTDTQYF. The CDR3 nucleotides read TGTGCCAGCACCGGCAGGGTAGAGGGCACAGATACGCAGTATTTT.

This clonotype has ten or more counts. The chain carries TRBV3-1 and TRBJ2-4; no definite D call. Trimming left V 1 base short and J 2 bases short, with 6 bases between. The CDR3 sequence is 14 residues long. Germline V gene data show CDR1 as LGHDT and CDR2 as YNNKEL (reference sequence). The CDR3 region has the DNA TGTGCCAGCAGCCAAGGCTTAACCAAAAACATTCAGTACTTC. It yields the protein CASSQGLTKNIQYF.

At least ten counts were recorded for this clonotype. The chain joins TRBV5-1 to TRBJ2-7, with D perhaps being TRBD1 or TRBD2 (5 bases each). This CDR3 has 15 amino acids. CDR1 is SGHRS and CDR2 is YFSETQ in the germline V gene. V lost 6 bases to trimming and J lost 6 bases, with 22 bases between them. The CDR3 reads CASTPGPLNPFEQYF. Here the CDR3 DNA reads TGCGCCAGCACCCCGGGACCCCTCAATCCCTTCGAGCAGTACTTC.

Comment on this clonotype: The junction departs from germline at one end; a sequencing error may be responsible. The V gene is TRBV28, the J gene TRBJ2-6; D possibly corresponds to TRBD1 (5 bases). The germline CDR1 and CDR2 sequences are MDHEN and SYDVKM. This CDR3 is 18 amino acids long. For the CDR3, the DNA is TGTGCCAGCAACCCAAGACAGTTATGGAGCTCTGGGACCAACGTCCTGACTTTC. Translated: CASNPRQLWSSGTNVLTF.

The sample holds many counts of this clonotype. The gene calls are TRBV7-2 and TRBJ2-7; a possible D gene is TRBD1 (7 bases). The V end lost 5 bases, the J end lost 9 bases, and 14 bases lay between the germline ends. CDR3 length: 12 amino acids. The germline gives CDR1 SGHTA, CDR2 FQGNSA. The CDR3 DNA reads TGTGCCAGCAGCCCTGACAGGGAGGTGCAGTACTTC. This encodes CASSPDREVQYF.

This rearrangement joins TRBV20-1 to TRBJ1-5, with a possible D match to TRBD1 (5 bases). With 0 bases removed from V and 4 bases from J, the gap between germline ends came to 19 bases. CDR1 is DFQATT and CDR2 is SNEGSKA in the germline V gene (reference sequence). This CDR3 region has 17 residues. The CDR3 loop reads CSARDLGLGGLNQPQHF. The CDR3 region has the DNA TGCAGTGCTAGAGATCTAGGGCTTGGGGGATTGAATCAGCCCCAGCATTTT.

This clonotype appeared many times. CDR3 protein: CASQGGYNEQFF. The CDR3 DNA sequence: TGTGCCAGCCAGGGAGGATACAATGAGCAGTTCTTC. This chain connects TRBV2 to TRBJ2-1, with D perhaps TRBD2 (6 bases). The CDR3 sequence is 12 residues long. The germline CDR1 and CDR2 sequences are SNHLY and FYNNEI. V dropped 8 bases and J dropped 4 bases, with 9 bases sitting between them.